This record looks at one TCR beta chain sequence and its context. Using immunoSEQ multiplex PCR, the repertoire was profiled, and TCRdb retains in-frame clones only, with some absent. Counted here are approximately 78,000 clones, about nine tenths occurring once; the ten biggest clones make up roughly 0.36%. This record comes from a study of technical replicates of blood from a handful of donors. Per the germline V gene, CDR1 is MNHNS and CDR2 is SASEGT. Trimming removed 6 bases at V and 9 bases at J, with 14 bases between. This CDR3 region has 12 residues. The sequencing sample was made of T cells isolated from PBMCs. The chain uses TRBV6-1 and TRBJ1-2; the D is unclear. This TCR was sampled from a human donor in good health. CDR3 loop: CASRDSGASYTF. The CDR3 coding sequence is TGTGCCAGCAGGGATAGCGGAGCAAGCTACACCTTC.